These T cell receptor beta chains were read from a single sample in a study of T cell responses to AZD1222 COVID-19 vaccine. Here immunoSEQ multiplex PCR was the method, and the copy in TCRdb shows in-frame clones only, minus some. The sample yields around 33,000 clones, 90% to 95% seen once. Sequencing was performed on peripheral blood, taken on day 0 of AZD1222 vaccination. These receptors originate from an adult in good health. Each CDR3 is given with its conserved first and last residue. D genes are given only for firm matches. Some rows mark clone size as missing; the rest say once, few, many or name a class of expanded clone.

V	length	J	D	size	CDR3	DNA
TRBV5-1	15	TRBJ2-1	TRBD2	.	CASSGASGVLFEQFF	TGCGCCAGCAGCGGGGCTAGCGGGGTCTTATTTGAGCAGTTCTTC
TRBV6-2/TRBV6-3	14	TRBJ1-6	.	few	CASSSRIYNSPLHF	TGTGCCAGCAGTTCGAGAATCTATAATTCACCCCTCCACTTT
TRBV6-5	14	TRBJ1-2	.	.	CASSRPGGENGYTF	TGTGCCAGCAGTCGCCCCGGGGGGGAGAATGGCTACACCTTC
TRBV7-2	14	TRBJ1-4	.	.	CASSAHEVGEKLFF	TGTGCCAGCAGCGCCCACGAGGTCGGTGAAAAACTGTTTTTT
TRBV5-1	11	TRBJ2-7	.	.	CASSLEYEQYF	TGCGCCAGCAGCTTGGAGTACGAGCAGTACTTC
TRBV7-2	11	TRBJ2-1	.	.	CASTPFNEQFF	TGTGCCAGCACCCCCTTTAATGAGCAGTTCTTC
TRBV18	15	TRBJ1-2	TRBD1	.	CASSPRRDRVEGYTF	TGTGCCAGCTCACCCAGGCGGGACAGGGTGGAGGGCTACACCTTC
TRBV29-1	12	TRBJ1-2	.	once	CSVGAGAYGYTF	TGCAGCGTTGGGGCAGGGGCCTATGGCTACACCTTC
TRBV29-1	10	TRBJ2-3	.	.	CSGYTDTQYF	TGCAGCGGGTATACAGATACGCAGTATTTT
TRBV2	12	TRBJ2-7	TRBD1	.	CASTGTEHEQYF	TGTGCCAGCACCGGGACAGAACACGAGCAGTACTTC
TRBV29-1	11	TRBJ2-7	.	.	CSVEEAHEQYF	TGCAGCGTTGAAGAAGCTCACGAGCAGTACTTC